Sequencing of this T cell receptor (beta chain) was carried out in a study of shared clonotypes between healthy human individuals. Germline lookup yields CDR1 MGHRA and CDR2 YSYEKL. CDR3 length equals 15 residues. V was cut by 4 bases and J by 0 bases, with 10 bases left in between. Only in-frame clones appear in the TCRdb table, and some are missing; sequencing was by immunoSEQ multiplex PCR. This sample has roughly 680,000 clones, with 55% to 80% found just once. Sample: memory CD4+ T cells sorted from blood. Subset described: CD45RA-negative fraction. The chain joins TRBV4-1 to TRBJ1-3; the D is unclear. This clonotype was obtained from a woman aged 25 to 39 in good health. For the CDR3, the DNA is TGCGCCAGCAGCCGGCTTCGGAGCTCTGGAAACACCATATATTTT. This encodes CASSRLRSSGNTIYF.